Following are 26 T cell receptor beta chains from one sample sequenced in a study of cytomegalovirus exposure and HLA in healthy donors. Assay used: immunoSEQ multiplex PCR; TCRdb lists only in-frame clones, some missing. The table lists around 300,000 clones, 65% to 90% of them singletons. Material for sequencing was PBMCs. These receptors came from a woman between 18 and 29 years old in good health and CMV-seronegative.

This rearrangement joins TRBV7-3 to TRBJ1-1; a weak D match, TRBD1 (6 bases). Trimming pared 5 bases from V and 3 bases from J, leaving 16 bases between. The CDR3 has 15 residues. Germline lookup yields CDR1 SGHTA and CDR2 FQGTGA. The CDR3 protein is CASSPQGGGDTEAFF. DNA of the CDR3: TGTGCCAGCAGCCCCCAAGGGGGGGGAGACACTGAAGCTTTCTTT.

This clone was counted once. This chain connects TRBV28 to TRBJ2-7; TRBD2 matches at 9 bases. V dropped 2 bases and J dropped 1; count of bases not matched to a gene: 3. The V gene's germline CDR1 is MDHEN and CDR2 SYDVKM. The length of the CDR3 is 15 residues. CDR3 DNA: TGTGCCAGCAGTTTAGGCCTAGCGGGGTCCTACGAGCAGTACTTC. This encodes CASSLGLAGSYEQYF.

The rearrangement links TRBV28 to TRBJ1-2, with D possibly being TRBD1 (5 bases). This CDR3 has 12 amino acids. Germline CDR1 is MDHEN and CDR2 is SYDVKM. V lost 7 bases and J lost 6, with 12 bases in between. This chain's CDR3 is CASTLRGDGYTF. DNA of the CDR3: TGTGCCAGCACCCTTCGGGGGGATGGCTACACCTTC.

This chain joins TRBV7-6 and TRBJ1-1; D unclear. With 4 bases removed from V and 3 bases from J, the gap between germline ends came to 15 bases. There are 15 residues in the CDR3. Per germline, CDR1 SGHVS and CDR2 FNYEAQ. This chain's CDR3 is CASSSTGGSDTEAFF. CDR3 DNA: TGTGCCAGCAGCTCCACGGGAGGGTCGGACACTGAAGCTTTCTTT.

This chain connects TRBV6-1 to TRBJ1-3; D gene uncertain. Germline CDR1 and CDR2: MNHNS and SASEGT. Trimming stripped 2 bases from V and 1 base from J, with 9 bases between. CDR3 length equals 15 residues. The CDR3 DNA reads TGTGCCAGCAGTGAAAAGCGGAAGTCTGGAAACACCATATATTTT. Translating it yields CASSEKRKSGNTIYF.

The V and J genes are TRBV30 and TRBJ1-1, with 11 bases that match TRBD1. This CDR3 comprises 15 residues. Per germline, CDR1 GTSNPN and CDR2 SVGIG (reference sequence). V lost 0 bases to trimming and J lost 2 bases; unmatched junction nucleotides: 2. This chain's CDR3 is CAWSVWTGGNTEAFF. The CDR3 DNA reads as TGTGCCTGGAGTGTCTGGACAGGGGGCAACACTGAAGCTTTCTTT.

This clone was counted once. Compared with germline, one end of the junction differs, possibly owing to a read error. The genes are TRBV27 and TRBJ2-7; 9 bases align to TRBD1. CDR3 length: 16 residues. CDR1 and CDR2 (germline): MNHEY, SMNVEV (reference sequence). For the CDR3, the DNA is TGTACCAGCAGTTACCTTCAGACAGGGGGTCCCTACGAGCAGTACTTC. This encodes CTSSYLQTGGPYEQYF.

The chain is built from TRBV19 and TRBJ1-2; the match to TRBD1 covers 9 bases. This CDR3 spans 16 amino acids. The trim removed 3 bases at V and 1 base at J, leaving 6 bases unmatched. Per germline, CDR1 LNHDA and CDR2 SQIVND (reference sequence). The chain's CDR3 is CASSILRQGGNYGYTF. CDR3 in DNA: TGTGCCAGTAGTATTCTCCGACAGGGGGGTAACTATGGCTACACCTTC.

The rearrangement joins TRBV25-1 to TRBJ2-5, with 12 nucleotides matching TRBD2. The CDR3 is 16 amino acids. The V segment lost 5 bases and the J segment 4 bases; nucleotides outside the gene matches: 8. From germline, CDR1 is MGHDK and CDR2 SYGVNS. The DNA of the CDR3 is TGTGCCAGCAGTTCGACTAGCGGGAGAAACTCAGAGACCCAGTACTTC. It translates to CASSSTSGRNSETQYF.

The CDR3 loop is CASSPSTGGYEQYF. CDR3 nucleotides: TGTGCCAGTAGTCCTTCGACAGGGGGCTACGAGCAGTACTTC. The chain couples TRBV19 to TRBJ2-7, with TRBD1 matching 9 bases. This CDR3 has 14 residues. The germline V gene has CDR1 LNHDA and CDR2 SQIVND (reference sequence). Trimming removed 5 bases from V and 3 bases from J; junction bases left unmatched: 5.

In its sample, this clone was seen once. V and J are TRBV5-1 and TRBJ2-7; D is perhaps TRBD1 (6 bases). This CDR3 contains 13 residues. Trimming took 4 bases from V and 6 from J, leaving 14 bases between them. CDR1 is SGHRS and CDR2 is YFSETQ in the germline V gene. The CDR3 region is CASSESGVPEQYF. CDR3 DNA sequence: TGCGCCAGCAGCGAATCAGGGGTCCCCGAGCAGTACTTC.

This clone has only a few counts. The rearrangement links TRBV28 to TRBJ2-5; D not certain. The CDR3 covers 13 residues. Looked up from germline, CDR1 is MDHEN and CDR2 is SYDVKM. V was pared by 1 base and J by 4 bases, with 7 bases between. The CDR3 sequence: CASSLYRGETQYF. DNA of the CDR3: TGTGCCAGCAGTTTATATCGAGGAGAGACCCAGTACTTC.

This chain links TRBV27 with TRBJ2-7; D is undetermined. Germline values: CDR1 MNHEY, CDR2 SMNVEV (reference sequence). The CDR3 sequence is 13 residues long. The V end lost 2 bases, the J end lost 7 bases, and 12 bases lay between the germline ends. The CDR3 is CASSLTPWAEQYF. DNA of the CDR3: TGTGCCAGCAGTTTAACACCCTGGGCGGAGCAGTACTTC.

The count of this clone is one. CDR3 nucleotides: TGTGCCAGCAGCTCAGAGGGGGCGATTCAGCCCCAGCATTTT. Encoded protein: CASSSEGAIQPQHF. This chain joins TRBV6-6 and TRBJ1-5, with TRBD1 matching 7 bases. V lost 6 bases to trimming and J lost 6 bases; unmatched junction nucleotides: 8. CDR1 is MNHNY, CDR2 SVGAGI, per germline (reference sequence). The CDR3 runs 14 residues.

The V gene is TRBV5-8, the J gene TRBJ2-1; possibly TRBD2 for D (6 bases). Per germline, CDR1 SGHTS and CDR2 YDEGEE. The CDR3 sequence is 15 residues long. Trimming took 0 bases from V and 3 from J, leaving 10 bases between them. This chain's CDR3 is CASSLGTIYYNEQFF. DNA of the CDR3: TGTGCCAGCAGCTTGGGGACTATCTACTACAATGAGCAGTTCTTC.

V gene TRBV4-1 combines with J gene TRBJ1-1, with D uncertain. There are 14 residues in the CDR3. Germline CDR1 is MGHRA and CDR2 is YSYEKL. Trimming left V 3 bases short and J 0 bases short, with 8 bases between. The DNA of the CDR3 is TGCGCCAGCAGCCAGATCGGTATGAACACTGAAGCTTTCTTT. It specifies CASSQIGMNTEAFF.

V is TRBV6-5 and J is TRBJ2-3; 7 positions agree with TRBD1. This CDR3 is 14 amino acids long. The germline V gene has CDR1 MNHEY and CDR2 SVGAGI. V shed 2 bases, J shed 4 bases, and the junction held 3 bases outside the gene matches. CDR3 nucleotide sequence: TGTGCCAGCAGTTACAGCGACAGGGCAGATACGCAGTATTTT. It is translated as CASSYSDRADTQYF.

The chain has TRBV29-1 and TRBJ1-1; D is uncertain. Trimming stripped 7 bases from V and 0 bases from J, with 12 bases between. Per the germline V gene, CDR1 is SQVTM and CDR2 is ANQGSEA. This CDR3 is built from 13 residues. CDR3 DNA sequence: TGCAGCGCTCCTGGGGAGTTGAACACTGAAGCTTTCTTT. Amino acid sequence: CSAPGELNTEAFF. Full variable domain (remainder filled in from reference TRBV29-1 and TRBJ1-1): SAVISQKPSRDICQRGTSLTIQCQVDSQVTMMFWYRQQPGQSLTLIATANQGSEATYESGFVIDKFPISRPNLTFSTLTVSNMSPEDSSIYLCSAPGELNTEAFFGQGTRLTVV.

This chain uses TRBV6-1 with TRBJ1-1, with 7 bases fitting TRBD1. Germline CDR1 reads MNHNS; CDR2 reads SASEGT. V shed 7 bases, J shed 7 bases, and the junction held 3 bases outside the gene matches. The CDR3 has 11 amino acids. The CDR3 DNA sequence: TGTGCCAGCAACCACAGGGGTGAAGCTTTCTTT. This encodes CASNHRGEAFF.

This clone was picked up a small number of times. The J gene is TRBJ2-7, the V gene TRBV7-8; TRBD2 aligns across 11 bases. The CDR3 consists of 17 residues. V shed 1 base, J shed 0 bases, and the junction held 5 bases outside the gene matches. The germline CDR1 and CDR2 sequences are SGHVS and FQNEAQ. The CDR3 sequence is CASSLVRLAGNSYEQYF. Here the CDR3 DNA reads TGTGCCAGCAGCTTAGTACGACTAGCGGGGAACTCCTACGAGCAGTACTTC.

This clone was seen only a few times. This chain links TRBV5-3 with TRBJ1-2, with a tentative D call TRBD1 (5 bases). TRBV5-3 is an ORF, and what it does is uncertain. Trimming removed 0 bases at V and 3 bases at J, with 9 bases between. CDR3 length: 14 residues. CDR3 loop: CARSLEGDDYGYTF. The CDR3 DNA follows: TGTGCCAGAAGCTTGGAAGGGGATGACTATGGCTACACCTTC.

The CDR3 DNA sequence: TGTGCCAGCAGCGTAGGGCAGTCCTCTGGAAACACCATATATTTT. Amino acid sequence: CASSVGQSSGNTIYF. The chain uses TRBV9 and TRBJ1-3; D not resolved. Germline-derived CDR1 and CDR2 are SGDLS and YYNGEE. CDR3 length: 15 residues. Deletions cut 0 bases from V and 0 bases from J, with 7 bases between.

This clone appeared a single time. The gene calls are TRBV4-3 and TRBJ2-3, with D possibly being TRBD1 (6 bases). The CDR3 is 16 amino acids. Trimming left V 1 base short and J 7 bases short, with 18 bases between. CDR1 is LGHNA, CDR2 YSLEER, per germline. CDR3 DNA: TGCGCCAGCAGCCAAGGGGCCCGGGACACACGAAATACGCAGTATTTT. Translation: CASSQGARDTRNTQYF.

This sequence joins TRBV7-9 and TRBJ1-1; D remains unclear. Per germline, CDR1 SEHNR and CDR2 FQNEAQ (reference sequence). The CDR3 is 11 amino acids. V was cut by 2 bases and J by 6 bases, with 4 bases left in between. CDR3 protein: CASSLLPEAFF. The CDR3 DNA is TGTGCCAGCAGCTTACTACCTGAAGCTTTCTTT.

The rearrangement links TRBV7-9 to TRBJ1-2; tentatively, D is TRBD1 (5 bases). V was shortened by 1 base and J by 7 bases, with 19 bases between the two germline ends. The CDR3 runs to 16 residues. CDR1 SEHNR and CDR2 FQNEAQ come from the germline V gene (reference sequence). CDR3 in amino acids: CASSLGGQEGKGGYTF. The CDR3 DNA reads TGTGCCAGCAGCTTAGGGGGCCAGGAGGGTAAGGGTGGCTACACCTTC.

The chain couples TRBV30 to TRBJ2-3; a possible D gene is TRBD1 (6 bases). This CDR3 contains 14 residues. The germline CDR1 and CDR2 sequences are GTSNPN and SVGIG (reference sequence). Trimming stripped 3 bases from V and 2 bases from J, with 12 bases between. Written as DNA, the CDR3 is TGTGCCTGGAGGAAGGGGGTTTTCACAGATACGCAGTATTTT. This encodes CAWRKGVFTDTQYF. Full variable domain (rest looked up from reference TRBV30 and TRBJ2-3): SQTIHQWPATLVQPVGSPLSLECTVEGTSNPNLYWYRQAAGRGLQLLFYSVGIGQISSEVPQNLSASRPQDRQFILSSKKLLLSDSGFYLCAWRKGVFTDTQYFGPGTRLTVL.